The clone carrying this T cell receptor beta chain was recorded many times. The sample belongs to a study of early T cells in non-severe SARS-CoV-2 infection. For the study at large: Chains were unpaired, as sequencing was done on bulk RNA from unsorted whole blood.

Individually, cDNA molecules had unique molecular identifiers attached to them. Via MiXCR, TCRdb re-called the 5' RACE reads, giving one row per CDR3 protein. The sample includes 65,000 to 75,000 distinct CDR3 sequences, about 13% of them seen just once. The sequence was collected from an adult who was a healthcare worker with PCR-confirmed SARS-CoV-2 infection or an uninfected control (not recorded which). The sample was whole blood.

CDR3 in DNA: TGTGCCACCAGTGATACCGCGGACAGGGGGCGAGAGGAGACCCAGTACTTC. Residues: CATSDTADRGREETQYF. The chain combines TRBV24-1 with TRBJ2-5, with 11 bases aligning to TRBD1. The CDR3 has 17 amino acids. Germline V lookup: CDR1 KGHDR, CDR2 SFDVKD. J was trimmed by 5 bases and V by 3 bases; bases with no gene match: 10.